These T cell receptor beta chains were read from a single sample in a study of TIL therapy for anti-PD-1-resistant metastatic lung cancer. Generated by immunoSEQ multiplex PCR, the TCRdb table keeps only in-frame clones and is missing some. The sample carries fewer than 25,000 clones, around 71% recorded once. The sample in question was blood, obtained at baseline. The source is a person aged 30 to 80 with non-small cell lung cancer. Both conserved end residues are part of each CDR3. A D gene is named only where the DNA matches it firmly. For some rows the clone size is stated as once, few or many, or as a class when expanded; others skip it.

length	size	V	D	J	CDR3	DNA
16	NA	TRBV19	NA	TRBJ1-5	CASSMNPGYNNQPQHF	TGTGCCAGTAGTATGAATCCAGGGTACAACAATCAGCCCCAGCATTTT
14	medium-sized	TRBV6-6	NA	TRBJ1-4	CASSYTGTNEKLFF	TGTGCCAGCAGTTACACAGGGACTAATGAAAAACTGTTTTTT
16	NA	TRBV5-6	TRBD2	TRBJ2-1	CASSPEGGRARNEQFF	TGTGCCAGCAGCCCGGAGGGCGGGAGGGCCAGGAATGAGCAGTTCTTC
11	medium-sized	TRBV20-1	NA	TRBJ1-1	CRGSMNTEAFF	TGCAGGGGCAGTATGAACACTGAAGCTTTCTTT
12	NA	TRBV7-2	NA	TRBJ2-5	CASSFGEETQYF	TGTGCCAGCAGCTTTGGGGAAGAGACCCAGTACTTC
15	NA	TRBV5-8	TRBD1	TRBJ2-5	CASSLPGQGRETQYF	TGTGCCAGCAGCCTCCCCGGACAGGGCCGGGAGACCCAGTACTTC
13	few	TRBV5-6	NA	TRBJ2-5	CASTGWAQETQYF	TGTGCCAGCACGGGATGGGCCCAAGAGACCCAGTACTTC
17	NA	TRBV10-3	TRBD2	TRBJ2-4	CAISEHSGLAGEGIQYF	TGTGCCATCAGTGAGCACTCGGGACTAGCGGGAGAGGGGATTCAGTACTTC
15	NA	TRBV10-3	TRBD1	TRBJ2-3	CAIRSTGGSTDTQYF	TGTGCCATCAGATCGACAGGGGGGTCCACAGATACGCAGTATTTT
15	NA	TRBV15	NA	TRBJ1-1	CATSRDRGGRTEAFF	TGTGCCACCAGCAGAGATCGCGGGGGTAGGACTGAAGCTTTCTTT
14	NA	TRBV4-3	NA	TRBJ1-2	CASSQGVSDYGYTF	TGCGCCAGCAGCCAAGGGGTTTCTGACTATGGCTACACCTTC
12	few	TRBV2	TRBD1	TRBJ1-4	CASQGAGEKLFF	TGTGCCAGCCAGGGGGCAGGTGAAAAACTGTTTTTT
17	NA	TRBV21-1	NA	TRBJ1-3	CASSSSHSQPPGNTIYF	TGTGCCAGCAGCTCGAGCCATTCTCAGCCCCCCGGAAACACCATATATTTT
17	NA	TRBV24-1	TRBD1	TRBJ2-1	CATSGGQGRGPYNEQFF	TGTGCCACCAGTGGAGGACAGGGAAGGGGCCCCTACAATGAGCAGTTCTTC
14	few	TRBV7-9	TRBD1	TRBJ1-2	CASSPGQGNYGYTF	TGTGCCAGCAGCCCGGGACAGGGGAACTATGGCTACACCTTC
15	NA	TRBV14	TRBD2	TRBJ2-3	CASSLGLAVTDTQYF	TGTGCCAGCAGCCTCGGACTAGCGGTCACAGATACGCAGTATTTT
14	NA	TRBV7-3	NA	TRBJ1-6	CASSRGTNNSPLHF	TGTGCCAGCAGCCGAGGGACAAATAATTCACCCCTCCACTTT
13	NA	TRBV30	TRBD2	TRBJ2-1	CAFSGRAGNEQFF	TGTGCCTTTAGCGGGAGGGCCGGGAATGAGCAGTTCTTC
14	NA	TRBV2	NA	TRBJ2-3	CASSEGTVVDTQYF	TGTGCCAGCAGTGAAGGGACAGTAGTAGATACGCAGTATTTT
15	few	TRBV5-1	NA	TRBJ2-5	CASSLVGSGGETQYF	TGCGCCAGCAGCTTGGTGGGTTCCGGCGGGGAGACCCAGTACTTC
11	NA	TRBV19	NA	TRBJ1-4	CASTMGEKLFF	TGTGCCAGTACAATGGGAGAAAAACTGTTTTTT
17	NA	TRBV15	TRBD2	TRBJ2-2	CATSSGLAVLNTGELFF	TGTGCCACCAGCAGCGGACTAGCGGTACTTAACACCGGGGAGCTGTTTTTT
14	NA	TRBV7-9	NA	TRBJ2-7	CASSLGLKGPEQYF	TGTGCCAGCAGCTTAGGTCTAAAGGGTCCCGAGCAGTACTTC
15	NA	TRBV2	TRBD1	TRBJ2-1	CASSARTGGRNEQFF	TGTGCCAGCAGTGCTAGGACAGGGGGTCGGAATGAGCAGTTCTTC
11	once	TRBV12-5	NA	TRBJ2-1	CASGIGSEQFF	TGTGCTAGTGGTATCGGGAGTGAGCAGTTCTTC
11	NA	TRBV6-5	TRBD1	TRBJ1-2	CASGGGRGYTF	TGTGCCAGCGGAGGGGGCCGGGGCTACACCTTC
17	NA	TRBV4-1	NA	TRBJ2-1	CASSQGVQGIFRNEQFF	TGCGCCAGCAGCCAAGGGGTACAGGGAATATTTAGGAATGAGCAGTTCTTC
14	NA	TRBV7-2	NA	TRBJ1-6	CASNSGRSNSPLHF	TGTGCCAGCAACTCAGGCAGGTCTAATTCACCCCTCCACTTT
12	few	TRBV9	NA	TRBJ1-2	CASSVVGGGYTF	TGTGCCAGCAGCGTAGTAGGTGGTGGCTACACCTTC
17	NA	TRBV5-1	TRBD2	TRBJ2-2	CASSLLAGGANTGELFF	TGCGCCAGCAGCTTGCTCGCGGGGGGCGCGAACACCGGGGAGCTGTTTTTT
13	NA	TRBV27	NA	TRBJ2-2	CASSFGGRGELFF	TGTGCCAGCAGTTTCGGGGGGCGTGGGGAGCTGTTTTTT
14	once	TRBV3-1/TRBV3-2	NA	TRBJ1-2	CASSQDKRVYGYTF	TGTGCCAGCAGCCAAGATAAGAGGGTCTATGGCTACACCTTC
14	NA	TRBV7-9	TRBD2	TRBJ2-7	CASSSSGSSNEQYF	TGTGCCAGCAGCTCTAGCGGGAGTAGTAACGAGCAGTACTTC
13	few	TRBV24-1	NA	TRBJ2-2	CATSDQEGRELFF	TGTGCCACCAGTGACCAGGAGGGGCGGGAGCTGTTTTTT
14	NA	TRBV14	NA	TRBJ1-2	CASSRAMRNYGYTF	TGTGCCAGCAGCCGAGCAATGAGGAACTATGGCTACACCTTC